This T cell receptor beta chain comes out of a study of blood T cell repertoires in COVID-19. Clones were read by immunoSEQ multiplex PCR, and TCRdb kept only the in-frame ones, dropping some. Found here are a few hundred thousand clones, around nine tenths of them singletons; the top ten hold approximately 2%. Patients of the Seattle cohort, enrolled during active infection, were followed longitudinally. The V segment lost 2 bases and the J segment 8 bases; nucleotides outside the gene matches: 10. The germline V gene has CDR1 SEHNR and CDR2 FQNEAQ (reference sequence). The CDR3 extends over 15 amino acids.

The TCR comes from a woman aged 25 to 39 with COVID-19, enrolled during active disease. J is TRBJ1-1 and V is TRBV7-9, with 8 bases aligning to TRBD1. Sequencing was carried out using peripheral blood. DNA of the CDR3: TGTGCCAGCAGCTTATCGGCAGGGGGCTTAGAGGAAGCTTTCTTT. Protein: CASSLSAGGLEEAFF.